The rows below give T cell receptor beta chains drawn from one sample of a study of Graves' ophthalmopathy and Graves' hyperthyroidism. TCRdb re-derived calls from the multiplex PCR reads in MiXCR, one entry per CDR3 protein. The table lists under 800,000 distinct CDR3 sequences, 20% to 25% of them singletons. Sequencing was carried out using peripheral blood. The receptors shown here come from a woman younger than 30 with stable Graves' hyperthyroidism. Some clones in this sample may be carry-over from other donors' samples. Each CDR3 is given with its conserved first and last residue. A D gene is named only where the DNA matches it firmly. Clone size is not always given. Where it is, it says once, few, many or a class for expanded clones.

NA,many,TRBV3-1,TRBJ1-2,TGTGCCAGCAGCCAAGTTAAGACATCGGGCTACACCTTC,CASSQVKTSGYTF
NA,NA,TRBV7-2,TRBJ2-7,TGTGCCAGCAGCTCGACACCAGGGACGGGCTACGAGCAGTACTTC,CASSSTPGTGYEQYF
NA,NA,TRBV12-3/TRBV12-4,TRBJ1-5,TGTGCCAGCACCATGGGAAATCAGCCCCAGCATTTT,CASTMGNQPQHF
TRBD1,few,TRBV30,TRBJ2-7,TGTGCCTGGAGTGCAGGGGGCGCCTACGAGCAGTACTTC,CAWSAGGAYEQYF
TRBD1,many,TRBV6-2/TRBV6-3,TRBJ2-7,TGTGCCAGCAGTACCTGGACAGGATCCTACGAGCAGTACTTC,CASSTWTGSYEQYF
TRBD1,many,TRBV28,TRBJ2-5,TGTGCCAGCAGTCTCCTGGACAGGGGGCTATTCAGTCAGTACTTC,CASSLLDRGLFSQYF
TRBD1,NA,TRBV19,TRBJ1-2,TGTGCCAGTACCCGGGACAGGGGGCCTGGCCACACCTTC,CASTRDRGPGHTF
NA,NA,TRBV18,TRBJ1-5,TGTGCCAGCTCACCAATTGGACGGGGGGATCAGCCCCAGCATTTT,CASSPIGRGDQPQHF
NA,NA,TRBV7-9,TRBJ1-2,TGTGCCAGCAGCAGGCCCTCCGAGGGCTACACCTTC,CASSRPSEGYTF
NA,many,TRBV15,TRBJ1-5,TGTGCCACCAGCCCCGGGGACATTCACTACAATCAGCCCCAGCATTTT,CATSPGDIHYNQPQHF
NA,few,TRBV4-1,TRBJ1-2,TGCGCCAGCAGCCCTTACCACAGGGACGGCTACACCTTC,CASSPYHRDGYTF
TRBD1,NA,TRBV29-1,TRBJ1-5,TGCAGCGTCGGGGGGACAGGGGACCAGCCCCAGCATTTT,CSVGGTGDQPQHF
NA,many,TRBV29-1,TRBJ1-1,TGCAGCGTTGGGAGGAGGGCTGAAGCTTTCTTT,CSVGRRAEAFF
NA,NA,TRBV12-3/TRBV12-4,TRBJ2-6,TGTGCCAGCAGTTTCTGGGGGCTTGGGGCCAACGTCCTGACTTTC,CASSFWGLGANVLTF
NA,many,TRBV10-3,TRBJ1-5,TGTGCCATCAGTGAGTCTCTGGGGGAGAGTCAGCCCCAGCATTTT,CAISESLGESQPQHF
TRBD1,NA,TRBV4-1,TRBJ1-2,TGCGCCAGCAGCCAAGATCGGGACAGGCGGCACTATGGCTACACCTTC,CASSQDRDRRHYGYTF
TRBD2,many,TRBV28,TRBJ2-7,TGTGCCAGCACCAGGACTAGCGGGAGCCTCGAGCAGTACTTC,CASTRTSGSLEQYF
NA,many,TRBV2,TRBJ1-1,TGTGCCAGCACCCTGGCACAATTTGAAGCTTTCTTT,CASTLAQFEAFF
TRBD2,many,TRBV2,TRBJ2-5,TGTGCCAGCAGGCAAGGGACTAGCGGGGCAGCGACCCAGTACTTC,CASRQGTSGAATQYF
TRBD1,many,TRBV7-2,TRBJ1-2,TGTGCCAGCAGTTCCCGGACAGGCTCTAACTATGGCTACACCTTC,CASSSRTGSNYGYTF
NA,many,TRBV20-1,TRBJ2-2,TGCAGTGCGAGGGAGGCGAACACCGGGGAGCTGTTTTTT,CSAREANTGELFF
TRBD1,many,TRBV5-1,TRBJ2-7,TGCGCCAGCCGCCGACCGGGACAGGTACACGAGCAGTACTTC,CASRRPGQVHEQYF
NA,many,TRBV4-1,TRBJ2-1,TGCGCCAGCAGCCAGCAGGACTTGTCCTACAATGAGCAGTTCTTC,CASSQQDLSYNEQFF
TRBD1,many,TRBV12-3/TRBV12-4,TRBJ2-5,TGTGCCAGCAGCGGAATAAGGACAGGGGGCCTAGAGACCCAGTACTTC,CASSGIRTGGLETQYF
NA,many,TRBV30,TRBJ2-6,TGTGCCTGGAGACGAACAGGAGCCTCTGGGGCCAACGTCCTGACTTTC,CAWRRTGASGANVLTF
NA,many,TRBV30,TRBJ2-2,TGTGCCTGGCGCGGGACTTTGAACACCGGGGAGCTGTTTTTT,CAWRGTLNTGELFF